A single sample is the source of the 18 T cell receptor beta chains below, sequenced in a study of blood T cell repertoires in COVID-19. Using immunoSEQ multiplex PCR, the repertoire was profiled, and TCRdb retains in-frame clones only, with some absent. The data show around 140,000 clones, 80% to 90% seen once. What was sequenced was PBMCs or T cells enriched from blood (not recorded which). All receptors come from a man aged 40-50 years with acute COVID-19.

The chain has TRBV10-3 and TRBJ1-4; possible D gene TRBD1, 5 bases. Germline CDR1 ENHRY, CDR2 SYGVKD. V was clipped by 2 bases and J by 2 bases, with 6 bases between them. The CDR3 length is 14 residues. The CDR3 loop is CAISEGATNEKLFF. The CDR3 DNA follows: TGTGCCATCAGTGAGGGGGCGACTAATGAAAAACTGTTTTTT.

This clone showed up just a few times. The chain combines TRBV5-5 with TRBJ2-2, with D maybe TRBD2 (6 bases). Germline V gene data show CDR1 as SGHKS and CDR2 as YYEKEE (reference sequence). V was cut by 4 bases and J by 3 bases, with 10 bases left in between. The CDR3 spans 14 residues. The CDR3 region is CASSRREDTGELFF. CDR3 DNA: TGTGCCAGCAGCCGGAGGGAGGACACCGGGGAGCTGTTTTTT.

The chain couples TRBV5-6 to TRBJ2-6; D remains unclear. CDR3 length: 16 residues. In germline, CDR1 is SGHDT, CDR2 YYEEEE. V lost 7 bases, J lost 0 bases, and 14 bases lay in between. This CDR3 is CASCTQVTSGANVLTF. CDR3 DNA: TGTGCCAGCTGTACCCAGGTCACCTCTGGGGCCAACGTCCTGACTTTC. The entire variable domain, with the rest obtained from reference TRBV5-6 and TRBJ2-6, is as follows: DAGVTQSPTHLIKTRGQQVTLRCSPKSGHDTVSWYQQALGQGPQFIFQYYEEEERQRGNFPDRFSGHQFPNYSSELNVNALLLGDSALYLCASCTQVTSGANVLTFGAGSRLTVL.

The V gene is TRBV5-1, the J gene TRBJ1-2; the D gene is possibly TRBD1 (6 bases). V was cut by 3 bases and J by 4 bases, with 13 bases left in between. This CDR3 comprises 14 residues. From germline, CDR1 is SGHRS and CDR2 YFSETQ. The CDR3 sequence: CASSWTDSLYGYTF. The CDR3, as DNA: TGCGCCAGCAGCTGGACGGACAGCCTCTATGGCTACACCTTC.

The J gene is TRBJ2-2, the V gene TRBV2; D gene uncertain. The CDR3 spans 15 residues. Germline values: CDR1 SNHLY, CDR2 FYNNEI. Trimming left V 7 bases short and J 0 bases short, with 12 bases between. CDR3 nucleotide sequence: TGTGCCAGCAACAGAGTGGGTCCGAACACCGGGGAGCTGTTTTTT. It codes for CASNRVGPNTGELFF.

The CDR3 loop is CASSAHGDISYEQYF. The CDR3 DNA follows: TGTGCCAGCAGCGCACATGGGGACATTTCCTACGAGCAGTACTTC. This chain connects TRBV3-1 (or the pseudogene TRBV3-2) to TRBJ2-7; D perhaps matches TRBD1 (6 bases). V was trimmed by 5 bases and J by 1 base, leaving 15 bases between them. From germline, CDR1 is LGHDT and CDR2 YNNKEL (reference sequence). CDR3 length equals 15 residues.

The rearrangement uses TRBV11-3 and TRBJ2-3; D uncertain. Trimming took off 5 bases at V and 4 bases at J, with 13 bases between the two ends. CDR1 and CDR2 (germline): SGHNT, YENEEA. The CDR3 contains 14 residues. DNA of the CDR3: TGTGCCAGCAGCGCCGGTCCGGCGGCAGATACGCAGTATTTT. It translates to CASSAGPAADTQYF.

V usage is TRBV7-9 and J usage is TRBJ1-1, with TRBD1 matching over 11 bases. The V gene end was trimmed by 5 bases and the J gene end by 1 base; junction bases not matched to a gene: 6. The germline CDR1 and CDR2 sequences are SEHNR and FQNEAQ (reference sequence). This CDR3 spans 16 amino acids. CDR3 nucleotide sequence: TGTGCCAGCAGCCCCGGGGACAGGGGGAAGAACACTGAAGCTTTCTTT. Its protein is CASSPGDRGKNTEAFF.

This clone was detected only a few times. The rearrangement joins TRBV19 to TRBJ2-3; 9 nucleotides line up with TRBD1. V lost 1 base and J lost 2; bases outside the gene matches: 4. CDR1 is LNHDA and CDR2 is SQIVND in the germline V gene (reference sequence). The CDR3 is 16 residues long. CDR3 nucleotides: TGTGCCAGTAGTATAGGAACAGGGGGCAACACAGATACGCAGTATTTT. This codes for CASSIGTGGNTDTQYF.

J is TRBJ2-3 and V is TRBV10-3; 10 bases agree with TRBD2. The CDR3 has 17 amino acids. V shed 6 bases and J 4 bases; nucleotides not matched to a gene: 13. From germline, CDR1 is ENHRY and CDR2 SYGVKD. The CDR3: CAIRGFLAGEGSDTQYF. The CDR3 DNA is TGTGCCATCAGGGGTTTTCTAGCGGGAGAGGGGTCAGATACGCAGTATTTT.

CDR3 loop: CASSSSGGFYSPLHF. The CDR3 coding sequence is TGTGCCAGCAGTTCCTCCGGGGGGTTCTATTCACCCCTCCACTTT. The chain is built from TRBV5-5 and TRBJ1-6, with D perhaps matching TRBD1 (5 bases). The V and J ends lost 5 bases and 8 bases respectively, with 17 bases between them. Germline V lookup: CDR1 SGHKS, CDR2 YYEKEE (reference sequence). CDR3 length: 15 amino acids.

The rearrangement joins TRBV12-3 or TRBV12-4 to TRBJ1-3; D gene uncertain. CDR3 length: 12 amino acids. The ends were cut back, 5 bases at V and 5 bases at J, with 7 bases in the middle. CDR3 nucleotides: TGTGCCAGCAGTCCAGTTCGAAACACCATATATTTT. This sequence encodes CASSPVRNTIYF.

The chain recombines TRBV5-1 with TRBJ1-1; TRBD1 matches 7 bases. Germline V lookup: CDR1 SGHRS, CDR2 YFSETQ. The CDR3 sequence is 12 residues long. V dropped 3 bases and J dropped 5; count of bases not matched to a gene: 1. The CDR3 here is CASSSQGTEAFF. The CDR3 DNA reads as TGCGCCAGCAGCTCACAGGGGACTGAAGCTTTCTTT. Filled out from reference TRBV5-1 and TRBJ1-1, the complete variable domain reads KAGVTQTPRYLIKTRGQQVTLSCSPISGHRSVSWYQQTPGQGLQFLFEYFSETQRNKGNFPGRFSGRQFSNSRSEMNVSTLELGDSALYLCASSSQGTEAFFGQGTRLTVV.

This clone was detected once. The rearrangement joins TRBV6-5 to TRBJ1-1, with TRBD1 as a possible D gene (6 bases). The CDR3 has 15 amino acids. Germline values: CDR1 MNHEY, CDR2 SVGAGI. Trimming stripped 5 bases from V and 2 bases from J, with 15 bases between. The CDR3 DNA sequence: TGTGCCAGCAGTATATTATCAGGGGAAAACACTGAAGCTTTCTTT. Residues: CASSILSGENTEAFF.

In its sample, this clone was seen once. The rearrangement links TRBV19 to TRBJ2-5, with 9 bases that match TRBD1. Germline loops: CDR1 LNHDA, CDR2 SQIVND (reference sequence). This CDR3 is 14 amino acids long. Trimming removed 6 bases from V and 3 bases from J; junction bases left unmatched: 5. The DNA of the CDR3 is TGTGCCAGTAGCCCACAGGGGGCAGAAGAGACCCAGTACTTC. Its translation is CASSPQGAEETQYF.

The gene calls are TRBV27 and TRBJ1-5, with D maybe TRBD1 (6 bases). V lost 5 bases and J lost 7, with 15 bases in between. Germline V gene data show CDR1 as MNHEY and CDR2 as SMNVEV (reference sequence). This CDR3 spans 14 amino acids. The CDR3 bases are TGTGCCAGCAGTCTCACCGGACAGTTCCAGCCCCAGCATTTT. This encodes CASSLTGQFQPQHF.

V and J are TRBV5-4 and TRBJ2-7; D call uncertain. The V gene's germline CDR1 is SGHNT and CDR2 YYREEE (reference sequence). The CDR3 totals 13 residues. V was cut by 0 bases and J by 4 bases, with 8 bases left in between. The DNA for the CDR3 is TGTGCCAGCAGCTTGGATTCGGGTTACGAGCAGTACTTC. This sequence encodes CASSLDSGYEQYF.

This clone was counted a single time. V is TRBV19 and J is TRBJ1-5, with D possibly matching TRBD1 (6 bases). Per the germline V gene, CDR1 is LNHDA and CDR2 is SQIVND (reference sequence). The V end lost 2 bases, the J end lost 9 bases, and 11 bases lay between the germline ends. The CDR3 spans 13 residues. The CDR3 is CASSIRQQGPQHF. The CDR3 coding sequence is TGTGCCAGTAGTATAAGGCAACAGGGGCCCCAGCATTTT.